The 32 T cell receptor beta chains reported below all come from one sample, sequenced in a study of regulatory T cells in long-lasting Graves disease. Library construction for TCR beta used iRepertoire HTBI primers and Arm-PCR of CDR3 regions. TCRdb re-derived calls from the multiplex PCR reads in MiXCR, one entry per CDR3 protein. The table lists approximately 440,000 distinct CDR3 sequences, 23% of them singletons. Described time point: persistent/refractory GD, antithyroid drugs over 5 years with positive TRAb. Isolated PBMC RNA provided the starting material for the TCR library. Material: peripheral blood mononuclear cells (PBMCs), obtained when the disease was refractory, from a patient treated with antithyroid drugs. The receptors stem from a female donor with Graves disease.

This clonotype showed up many times. This sequence joins TRBV29-1 and TRBJ2-7, with D unresolved. Trimming cost V 6 bases and J 0 bases, with 15 bases left between them. Germline V gives CDR1 SQVTM, CDR2 ANQGSEA. The CDR3 is made up of 14 amino acids. CDR3: CSVATSLDSYEQYF. For the CDR3, the DNA is TGCAGCGTCGCCACCTCTCTCGACTCCTACGAGCAGTACTTC.

The chain joins TRBV19 to TRBJ1-2; 7 nucleotides agree with TRBD1. The germline CDR1 and CDR2 sequences are LNHDA and SQIVND (reference sequence). This CDR3 region has 14 residues. With V trimmed by 3 bases and J by 9 bases, 10 bases remained unmatched. CDR3 region: CASSIGTVSLRYTF. CDR3 nucleotide sequence: TGTGCCAGTAGTATCGGGACAGTGTCCCTTCGCTACACCTTC. The full variable domain, rest sourced from reference TRBV19 and TRBJ1-2, is DGGITQSPKYLFRKEGQNVTLSCEQNLNHDAMYWYRQDPGQGLRLIYYSQIVNDFQKGDIAEGYSVSREKKESFPLTVTSAQKNPTAFYLCASSIGTVSLRYTFGSGTRLTVV.

This clonotype was detected many times. The chain is built from TRBV30 and TRBJ2-3, with TRBD2 identical over 11 bases. The junction had 5 bases not matched to a gene; V was cut back by 7 bases and J by 5 bases. This CDR3 region has 13 residues. Germline loops: CDR1 GTSNPN, CDR2 SVGIG (reference sequence). The CDR3 DNA reads TGTGCCTCCCAACTAGCGGGAGTAGATACGCAGTATTTT. This translates into CASQLAGVDTQYF.

This clonotype was counted a few times. V gene TRBV6-2 or TRBV6-3 combines with J gene TRBJ2-4; D possibly matches TRBD1 or TRBD2 (5 bases each). This CDR3 spans 15 amino acids. From germline, CDR1 is MNHEY and CDR2 SVGEGT. The ends were cut back, 5 bases at V and 7 bases at J, with 18 bases in the middle. CDR3 in DNA: TGTGCCAGCAGTGGAATGCGGGCAGGGCAGAACATTCAGTACTTC. This sequence encodes CASSGMRAGQNIQYF.

Ten or more counts support this clonotype. The chain has TRBV12-3 or TRBV12-4 and TRBJ2-7, with D unresolved. V was trimmed by 5 bases and J by 3 bases, leaving 20 bases between them. There are 16 residues in the CDR3. CDR3 residues: CASSIPTAAPGYEQYF. Here the CDR3 DNA reads TGTGCCAGCAGTATCCCTACCGCGGCCCCCGGCTACGAGCAGTACTTC.

This clonotype has only a few counts. The chain uses TRBV6-2 or TRBV6-3 and TRBJ2-7; 9 nucleotides align to TRBD1. CDR1 and CDR2 (germline): MNHEY, SVGEGT. With V trimmed by 4 bases and J by 7 bases, 5 bases remained unmatched. The CDR3 has 13 amino acids. The CDR3 is CASSSGTGREQYF. The DNA for the CDR3 is TGTGCCAGCAGTTCGGGGACAGGGCGGGAGCAGTACTTC.

This clonotype was detected many times. The chain employs TRBV7-3 and TRBJ2-5; TRBD2 matches at 11 bases. This CDR3 region has 15 residues. Germline CDR1 reads SGHTA; CDR2 reads FQGTGA. V lost 1 base and J lost 7; bases outside the gene matches: 5. CDR3 DNA: TGTGCCAGCAGCTTAAAACCAGGGACTAGCGGGACCCAGTACTTC. Translated: CASSLKPGTSGTQYF. Using reference TRBV7-3 and TRBJ2-5 for the parts outside the CDR3, the full variable domain is GAGVSQTPSNKVTEKGKYVELRCDPISGHTALYWYRQSLGQGPEFLIYFQGTGAADDSGLPNDRFFAVRPEGSVSTLKIQRTERGDSAVYLCASSLKPGTSGTQYFGPGTRLLVL.

With regard to this clonotype: At one of its ends the junction is not consistent with the germline gene, which may arise from a read error. This rearrangement joins TRBV5-6 to TRBJ1-4; 9 nucleotides match TRBD1. Germline V lookup: CDR1 SGHDT, CDR2 YYEEEE. The CDR3 length is 15 residues. The CDR3 spells CASSLQGAGNENLFF. In DNA form, the CDR3 reads TGTGCCAGCAGCCTACAGGGGGCGGGCAATGAAAACCTGTTTTTT.

This clonotype turned up a few times. The chain joins TRBV30 to TRBJ2-7; a weak D match, TRBD2 (5 bases). Germline V gene sequence: CDR1 GTSNPN, CDR2 SVGIG (reference sequence). Trimming pared 0 bases from V and 3 bases from J, leaving 18 bases between. The CDR3 consists of 16 residues. CDR3 sequence: CAWSVRVTKLSYEQYF. DNA for the CDR3: TGTGCCTGGAGTGTAAGGGTGACTAAGCTAAGCTACGAGCAGTACTTC.

This clonotype showed up many times. This chain connects TRBV7-2 to TRBJ2-7; D remains unclear. With 5 bases removed from V and 3 bases from J, the gap between germline ends came to 5 bases. This CDR3 has 11 residues. Germline V gene sequence: CDR1 SGHTA, CDR2 FQGNSA. The CDR3: CASSLHYEQYF. The CDR3 bases are TGTGCCAGCAGCCTTCACTACGAGCAGTACTTC. Together with reference TRBV7-2 and TRBJ2-7, the CDR3 gives the full variable domain: GAGVSQSPSNKVTEKGKDVELRCDPISGHTALYWYRQSLGQGLEFLIYFQGNSAPDKSGLPSDRFSAERTGGSVSTLTIQRTQQEDSAVYLCASSLHYEQYFGPGTRLTVT.

The genes are TRBV5-1 and TRBJ2-2; 8 bases fit TRBD2. The CDR3 sequence is 17 residues long. Germline trimming cut 2 bases from V and 6 bases from J; bases unmatched to any gene: 12. Germline-derived CDR1 and CDR2 are SGHRS and YFSETQ. CDR3 in DNA: TGCGCCAGCAGCTTTCCAAGCGGGAGAGGAATGGCCGGGGAGCTGTTTTTT. Amino acid sequence: CASSFPSGRGMAGELFF.

This clonotype was seen many times. This sequence joins TRBV11-2 and TRBJ2-7; D uncertain. V dropped 1 base and J dropped 2 bases, with 12 bases sitting between them. This CDR3 region has 15 residues. Germline V gives CDR1 SGHAT, CDR2 FQNNGV. DNA for the CDR3: TGTGCCAGCAGCTTAGTATTGGCAGATACCTACGAGCAGTACTTC. Translation gives CASSLVLADTYEQYF. The entire variable domain, with the rest obtained from reference TRBV11-2 and TRBJ2-7, is as follows: EAGVAQSPRYKIIEKRQSVAFWCNPISGHATLYWYQQILGQGPKLLIQFQNNGVVDDSQLPKDRFSAERLKGVDSTLKIQPAKLEDSAVYLCASSLVLADTYEQYFGPGTRLTVT.

This clonotype was detected ten times or more. V is TRBV2 and J is TRBJ1-4; D not resolved. Germline V CDR1 and CDR2: SNHLY, FYNNEI. The CDR3 covers 16 residues. The ends were cut back, 4 bases at V and 2 bases at J, with 14 bases in the middle. The CDR3 is CASSGPGISTNEKLFF. CDR3 coding DNA: TGTGCCAGCAGTGGTCCGGGCATTTCGACTAATGAAAAACTGTTTTTT.

Remarks on this clonotype: A far bigger clonotype differs at one base, so this is likely a read error. The chain combines TRBV6-1 with TRBJ2-5, with a possible D match to TRBD1 (7 bases). V gave up 6 bases and J gave up 4 bases, with 18 bases separating them. The CDR3 covers 15 residues. CDR1 and CDR2 (germline): MNHNS, SASEGT. CDR3 in amino acids: CASSSPGGGSETQYF. In DNA, the CDR3 is TGTGCCAGCAGCTCTCCAGGGGGAGGCTCAGAGACCCAGTACTTC.

About this clonotype: The missing conserved phenylalanine or tryptophan at the end of this CDR3 makes a read error likely. The CDR3 reads CAWSIQGIFNQPQHS. In DNA, the CDR3 is TGTGCCTGGAGCATACAGGGGATATTCAATCAGCCCCAGCATTCT. The chain joins TRBV30 to TRBJ1-5; 7 bases map to TRBD1. V shed 3 bases and J 3 bases; nucleotides not matched to a gene: 8. Germline CDR1 and CDR2: GTSNPN and SVGIG (reference sequence). The CDR3 length is 15 residues.

The V call is TRBV14, the J call TRBJ2-7; D remains unclear. The V end was cut by 1 base, the J end by 4 bases, with 8 bases between. This CDR3 has 13 residues. Germline assignment: CDR1 SGHDN and CDR2 FVKESK. CDR3 sequence: CASSQGPHYEQYF. CDR3 sequence (DNA): TGTGCCAGCAGCCAAGGACCCCATTACGAGCAGTACTTC.

This clonotype was picked up many times. The chain recombines TRBV6-2 or TRBV6-3 with TRBJ1-1, with TRBD1 matching over 7 bases. Germline V CDR1 and CDR2: MNHEY, SVGEGT. This CDR3 region has 14 residues. V was clipped by 7 bases and J by 1 base; unmatched bases: 6. CDR3 nucleotide sequence: TGTGCCAGCAACCTAGGACAGGCGAACACTGAAGCTTTCTTT. Its protein is CASNLGQANTEAFF.

This clonotype was picked up a small number of times. The rearrangement joins TRBV12-3 or TRBV12-4 to TRBJ2-2; 11 nucleotides line up with TRBD2. This CDR3 region has 17 residues. Germline trimming cut 7 bases from V and 6 bases from J; bases unmatched to any gene: 13. The DNA of the CDR3 is TGTGCCAGCACTTTGGCAATGACTAGCGGGATGGCCGGGGAGCTGTTTTTT. It translates to CASTLAMTSGMAGELFF.

In this sample, this clonotype turned up many times. The chain carries TRBV15 and TRBJ2-5; 13 bases are shared with TRBD2. The CDR3 is 16 residues long. Germline CDR1 reads LNHNV; CDR2 reads YYDKDF (reference sequence). V lost 3 bases, J lost 3 bases, and 4 bases stayed unmatched. In DNA form, the CDR3 reads TGTGCCACCAGCAGGGGGACTAGCGGGATTGAAGAGACCCAGTACTTC. Amino acid sequence: CATSRGTSGIEETQYF.

In regard to this clonotype: Germline is not matched at one junction end, which may reflect a read error. The chain carries TRBV5-1 and TRBJ2-7; the match to TRBD1 covers 8 bases. The germline gives CDR1 SGHRS, CDR2 YFSETQ. The CDR3 length is 14 residues. Written as DNA, the CDR3 is TGCGCCGGCAGTTTGACCGGGACAGGTTTCGAGCAGTACTTC. It specifies CAGSLTGTGFEQYF. Filled out from reference TRBV5-1 and TRBJ2-7, the complete variable domain reads KAGVTQTPRYLIKTRGQQVTLSCSPISGHRSVSWYQQTPGQGLQFLFEYFSETQRNKGNFPGRFSGRQFSNSRSEMNVSTLELGDSALYLCAGSLTGTGFEQYFGPGTRLTVT.

In its sample, this clonotype was seen many times. The rearrangement uses TRBV15 and TRBJ1-2, with a weak D call TRBD1 (5 bases). From germline, CDR1 is LNHNV and CDR2 YYDKDF (reference sequence). Trimming shortened V by 3 bases and J by 0 bases, and 11 bases separated the two germline ends. The CDR3 spans 15 residues. The chain's CDR3 is CATSRRQLANYGYTF. CDR3 nucleotides: TGTGCCACCAGCAGGAGACAGTTAGCTAACTATGGCTACACCTTC.

The chain links TRBV7-9 to TRBJ1-4; TRBD1 matches at 9 bases. Germline V gene sequence: CDR1 SEHNR, CDR2 FQNEAQ (reference sequence). The V and J ends lost 3 bases and 12 bases, in that order; junction bases with no gene match: 2. The CDR3 sequence is 12 residues long. The CDR3 region has the DNA TGTGCCAGCAGCTTCCGACAGGGGGAACTGTTTTTT. It codes for CASSFRQGELFF. Looking up the rest from reference TRBV7-9 and TRBJ1-4 gives the full variable domain: DTGVSQNPRHKITKRGQNVTFRCDPISEHNRLYWYRQTLGQGPEFLTYFQNEAQLEKSRLLSDRFSAERPKGSFSTLEIQRTEQGDSAMYLCASSFRQGELFFGSGTQLSVL.

This clonotype was recorded only once. The genes are TRBV12-3 or TRBV12-4 and TRBJ2-3; 11 bases match TRBD2. The CDR3 loop spans 17 amino acids. After removal of 5 bases from V and 6 bases from J, the junction contained 13 bases not matched to a gene. The CDR3 sequence: CASSPSIAGGPVDTQYF. In DNA, the CDR3 is TGTGCCAGCAGTCCATCAATAGCGGGAGGGCCAGTCGATACGCAGTATTTT.

This clonotype was seen only a few times. The J gene is TRBJ1-4, the V gene TRBV4-1; D unclear. This CDR3 spans 15 amino acids. The germline CDR1 and CDR2 sequences are MGHRA and YSYEKL. V was trimmed by 0 bases and J by 3 bases, leaving 8 bases between them. CDR3 DNA sequence: TGCGCCAGCAGCCAAGAAAGTCAGCCTAATGAAAAACTGTTTTTT. This translates into CASSQESQPNEKLFF.

The chain links TRBV27 to TRBJ2-1, with 7 bases lining up with TRBD2. Per germline, CDR1 MNHEY and CDR2 SMNVEV (reference sequence). This CDR3 is 14 amino acids long. Trimming at V came to 7 bases and at J to 5 bases, leaving 8 bases not matched to a gene. CDR3 sequence reads: CASTSSSGHNEQFF. The CDR3, as DNA: TGTGCCAGCACTTCGTCTAGCGGCCACAATGAGCAGTTCTTC.

This clonotype was seen repeatedly, ten times or more. The rearrangement joins TRBV11-2 to TRBJ2-1; 7 nucleotides align to TRBD2. V lost 7 bases and J lost 6; bases outside the gene matches: 6. Germline V gene sequence: CDR1 SGHAT, CDR2 FQNNGV. This CDR3 has 13 amino acids. This CDR3 reads CASTRAGFNEQFF. CDR3 sequence (DNA): TGTGCCAGCACCCGAGCGGGATTCAATGAGCAGTTCTTC. The whole variable domain, filled in from reference TRBV11-2 and TRBJ2-1, reads EAGVAQSPRYKIIEKRQSVAFWCNPISGHATLYWYQQILGQGPKLLIQFQNNGVVDDSQLPKDRFSAERLKGVDSTLKIQPAKLEDSAVYLCASTRAGFNEQFFGPGTRLTVL.

This clonotype appeared many times. V usage is TRBV28 and J usage is TRBJ1-4; D call uncertain. V lost 4 bases and J lost 2, with 14 bases in between. Per the germline V gene, CDR1 is MDHEN and CDR2 is SYDVKM. The CDR3 contains 16 residues. The CDR3 loop is CASSSSARATNEKLFF. DNA for the CDR3: TGTGCCAGCAGTTCCTCCGCGAGGGCGACTAATGAAAAACTGTTTTTT.

This clonotype showed up just a few times. This rearrangement joins TRBV5-1 to TRBJ1-1, with D maybe TRBD1 (6 bases). V shed 0 bases and J shed 6 bases, with 12 bases lying between them. The CDR3 is made up of 14 amino acids. Germline V gene lookup returns CDR1 SGHRS and CDR2 YFSETQ. The CDR3 bases are TGCGCCAGCAGCTTGGAATCGGCAGGGGCTGAAGCTTTCTTT. It codes for CASSLESAGAEAFF.

This clonotype appeared a few times. The rearrangement links TRBV7-9 to TRBJ2-7; TRBD2 aligns across 13 bases. With 5 bases clipped from V and 3 bases from J, the junction kept 4 bases outside the gene matches. The germline V gene encodes CDR1 SEHNR and CDR2 FQNEAQ (reference sequence). The CDR3 is 15 residues long. The DNA for the CDR3 is TGTGCCAGCAGCCCCACTAGCGGGAGGGTCTACGAGCAGTACTTC. This gives the protein CASSPTSGRVYEQYF.

At least ten counts were recorded for this clonotype. The CDR3 DNA sequence: TGTGCCAGCAGTTTCGGACAGGGAGGAAATGAAAAACTGTTTTTT. As protein: CASSFGQGGNEKLFF. The genes are TRBV12-3 or TRBV12-4 and TRBJ1-4, with 8 bases lining up with TRBD1. J was trimmed by 5 bases and V by 3 bases; bases with no gene match: 5. The CDR3 runs to 15 residues.

The CDR3, as DNA: TGCGCCAGCAGCCAAGGGGGTTCGGCTTATGGCTACACCTTC. This gives the protein CASSQGGSAYGYTF. This chain uses TRBV4-1 with TRBJ1-2; the D is unclear. Trimming cost V 1 base and J 5 bases, with 11 bases left between them. This CDR3 region has 14 residues. Germline assignment: CDR1 MGHRA and CDR2 YSYEKL.

As to this clonotype: Sequence at one end of the junction differs from germline and may be a read error. The V call is TRBV15, the J call TRBJ2-1, with D possibly matching TRBD1 (6 bases). Germline V gives CDR1 LNHNV, CDR2 YYDKDF (reference sequence). This CDR3 region has 17 residues. CDR3: CATSRPGRGQLQETLYF. The DNA for the CDR3 is TGTGCCACCAGCAGACCAGGGAGAGGACAGCTCCAAGAGACCCTGTACTTC.